The 3 T cell receptor beta chains listed next were all sequenced from one sample in a study of T cell responses to AZD1222 COVID-19 vaccine. The method was immunoSEQ multiplex PCR; TCRdb's version includes in-frame clones alone and lacks a portion of them. This table holds 120,000 to 150,000 clones, around 90% found once. The specimen was peripheral blood, collected 28 days after the second AZD1222 dose. The receptors here all came from an adult who received the AZD1222 COVID-19 vaccine.

The sample holds one count of this clone. V gene TRBV6-1 combines with J gene TRBJ2-1; 8 positions match TRBD1. Germline V gene lookup returns CDR1 MNHNS and CDR2 SASEGT. Trimming cost V 3 bases and J 8 bases; bases outside gene matches: 9. The CDR3 is made up of 15 amino acids. CDR3 residues: CASSEEGQGADEQFF. CDR3 nucleotides: TGTGCCAGCAGTGAGGAAGGGCAGGGGGCCGATGAGCAGTTCTTC.

The CDR3 protein is CASSRNVGDQPQHF. CDR3 DNA sequence: TGTGCCAGCAGCCGGAATGTTGGGGATCAGCCCCAGCATTTT. The chain links TRBV7-9 to TRBJ1-5; no clear D gene. In germline, CDR1 is SEHNR, CDR2 FQNEAQ (reference sequence). With 5 bases removed from V and 5 bases from J, the gap between germline ends came to 13 bases. The CDR3 consists of 14 residues.

The J gene is TRBJ1-2, the V gene TRBV7-8, with 12 positions matching TRBD1. The ends lost 5 bases at V and 7 bases at J; junction bases unmatched: 2. Germline V lookup: CDR1 SGHVS, CDR2 FQNEAQ. CDR3 size: 13 residues. DNA for the CDR3: TGTGCCAGCAGCCTGGGACAGGGGGCTGGCTACACCTTC. Its protein is CASSLGQGAGYTF.